The following is a T cell receptor (beta chain) sequence with its context. Its specificity is unknown. The PCR made use of 60 Vbeta and 13 Jbeta primers. As processed by the authors: Around 10 million of the 60 million to 90 million unique TCR beta chains counted in a later analysis were shared. Produced via immunoSEQ multiplex PCR; TCRdb's table is partial and in-frame only. V and J calls and clone size are given by that table; D and trimming were obtained from the DNA. This repertoire includes under 250,000 clones. The entry originates in a study of cytomegalovirus exposure and HLA in healthy donors. Regarding the study as a whole: A missense variant in DCLRE1C was later tied to TCR beta V- and J-gene trimming. Within an earlier analysis, most TCR beta V segments proved productive either about 90% or about 30% of the time.

CDR1 and CDR2 from the germline V gene are SNHLY and FYNNEI. V was trimmed by 1 base and J by 7 bases, leaving 10 bases between them. This CDR3 is built from 13 residues. The TCR was taken from a girl between 2 and 10 years old in good health and CMV-seropositive. This chain connects TRBV2 to TRBJ1-2; D is perhaps TRBD1 (5 bases). Specimen: PBMCs. The DNA for the CDR3 is TGTGCCAGCAGTGAAGATAGGGGAAGTGGCTACACCTTC. It specifies CASSEDRGSGYTF.